This T cell receptor beta chain was sequenced for a study of blood T cell repertoires in COVID-19. For the study at large: From the United States, Italy and Spain came samples of acute and convalescent COVID-19. In each case, the material was cDNA or gDNA derived from T cells, B-cell-depleted T cells, or PBMCs.

Donors in Cohort 3 who had recovered were those with two negative PCRs, healthcare professional clearance, or resolution of their symptoms. This CDR3 region has 15 residues. Trimming removed 6 bases from V and 2 bases from J; junction bases left unmatched: 12. The germline V gene has CDR1 SQVTM and CDR2 ANQGSEA. The assay was immunoSEQ multiplex PCR, and TCRdb's table has in-frame clones only and misses some. The sample records more than 300,000 clones, 88% being singletons. This chain links TRBV29-1 with TRBJ2-5, with 7 nucleotides matching TRBD2. The sequenced material came from PBMCs or T cells enriched from blood (not recorded which). The sequence was obtained from a woman aged 18-29 years who had recovered from COVID-19. The CDR3 loop reads CSVRTSGDQQETQYF. CDR3 bases: TGCAGCGTCCGCACGAGCGGGGACCAACAAGAGACCCAGTACTTC.